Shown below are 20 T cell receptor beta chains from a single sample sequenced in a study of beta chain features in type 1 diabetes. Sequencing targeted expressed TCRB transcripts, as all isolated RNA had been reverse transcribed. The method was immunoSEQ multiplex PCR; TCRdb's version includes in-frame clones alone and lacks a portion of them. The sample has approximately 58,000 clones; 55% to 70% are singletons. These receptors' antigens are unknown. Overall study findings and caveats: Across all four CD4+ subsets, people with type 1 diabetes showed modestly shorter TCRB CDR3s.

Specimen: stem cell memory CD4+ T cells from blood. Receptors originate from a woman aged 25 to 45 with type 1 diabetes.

In DNA form, the CDR3 reads TGTGCCAGCAGCCGGACAGGGGGAGAGACCCAGTACTTC. Translation gives CASSRTGGETQYF. The chain joins TRBV5-4 to TRBJ2-5; TRBD1 matches at 10 bases. Germline lookup yields CDR1 SGHNT and CDR2 YYREEE (reference sequence). The CDR3 totals 13 residues. V lost 4 bases to trimming and J lost 4 bases; unmatched junction nucleotides: 1.

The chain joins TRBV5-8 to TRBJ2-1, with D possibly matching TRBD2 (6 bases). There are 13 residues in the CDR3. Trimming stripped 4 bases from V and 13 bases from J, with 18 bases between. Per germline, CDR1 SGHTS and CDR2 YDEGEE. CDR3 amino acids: CASSAGLRIIQFF. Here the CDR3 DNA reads TGTGCCAGCAGCGCGGGACTCCGCATAATACAGTTCTTC.

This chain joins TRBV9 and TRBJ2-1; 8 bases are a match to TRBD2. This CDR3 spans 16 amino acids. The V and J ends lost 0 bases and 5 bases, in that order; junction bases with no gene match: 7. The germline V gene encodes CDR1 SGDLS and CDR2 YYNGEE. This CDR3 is CASSVARLATDNEQFF. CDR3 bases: TGTGCCAGCAGCGTAGCTCGACTAGCGACCGACAATGAGCAGTTCTTC.

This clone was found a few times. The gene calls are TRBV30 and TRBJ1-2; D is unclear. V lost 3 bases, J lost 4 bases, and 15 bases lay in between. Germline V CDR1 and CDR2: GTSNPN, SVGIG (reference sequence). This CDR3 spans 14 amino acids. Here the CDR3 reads CAWRAQQHLYGYTF. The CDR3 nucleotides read TGTGCCTGGAGGGCACAACAGCATCTCTATGGCTACACCTTC.

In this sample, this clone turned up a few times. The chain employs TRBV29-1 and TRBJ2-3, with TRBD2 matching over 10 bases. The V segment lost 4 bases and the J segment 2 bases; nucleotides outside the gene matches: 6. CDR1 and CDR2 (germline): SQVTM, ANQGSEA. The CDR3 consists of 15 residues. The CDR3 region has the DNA TGCAGCGTTGGACTAGCGGGCCGGAACACAGATACGCAGTATTTT. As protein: CSVGLAGRNTDTQYF.

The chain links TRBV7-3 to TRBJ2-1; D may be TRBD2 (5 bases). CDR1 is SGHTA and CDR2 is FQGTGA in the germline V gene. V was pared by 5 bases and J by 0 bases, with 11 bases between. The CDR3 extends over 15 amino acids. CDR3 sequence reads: CASSKDSGSYNEQFF. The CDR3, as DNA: TGTGCCAGCAGCAAGGACTCAGGCTCCTACAATGAGCAGTTCTTC.

The CDR3 coding sequence is TGTGCCAGCAGCTTAAGCGAGGGCCCGGGGGGCTACACCTTC. Its protein is CASSLSEGPGGYTF. This chain connects TRBV7-8 to TRBJ1-2; no clear D. The CDR3 covers 14 residues. Per germline, CDR1 SGHVS and CDR2 FQNEAQ. Trimming took 2 bases from V and 8 from J, leaving 15 bases between them.

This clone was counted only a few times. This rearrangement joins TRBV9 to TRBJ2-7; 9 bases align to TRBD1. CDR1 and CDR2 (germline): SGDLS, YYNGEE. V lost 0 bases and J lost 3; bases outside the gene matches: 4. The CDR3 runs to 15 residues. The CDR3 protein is CASSVGGTGYYEQYF. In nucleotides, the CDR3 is TGTGCCAGCAGCGTAGGAGGGACAGGGTACTACGAGCAGTACTTC.

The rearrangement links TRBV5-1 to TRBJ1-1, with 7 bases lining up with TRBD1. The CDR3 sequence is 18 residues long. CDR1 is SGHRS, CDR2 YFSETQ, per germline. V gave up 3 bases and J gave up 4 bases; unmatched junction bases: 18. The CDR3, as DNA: TGCGCCAGCAGCTCGAACGCCGGGACAGCAAGGTGGGGCACTGAAGCTTTCTTT. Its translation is CASSSNAGTARWGTEAFF.

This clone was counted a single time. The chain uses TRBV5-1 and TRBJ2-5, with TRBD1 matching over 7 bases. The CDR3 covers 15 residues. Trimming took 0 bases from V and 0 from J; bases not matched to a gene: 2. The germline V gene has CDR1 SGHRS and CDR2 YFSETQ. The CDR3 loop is CASSLGDRDQETQYF. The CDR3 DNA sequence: TGCGCCAGCAGCTTGGGGGACAGAGACCAAGAGACCCAGTACTTC.

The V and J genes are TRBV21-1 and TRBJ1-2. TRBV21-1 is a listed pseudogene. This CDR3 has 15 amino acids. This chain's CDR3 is CASPRTVRGAQGYTF. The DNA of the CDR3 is TGTGCCAGCCCTAGGACGGTTCGGGGGGCTCAGGGCTACACCTTC.

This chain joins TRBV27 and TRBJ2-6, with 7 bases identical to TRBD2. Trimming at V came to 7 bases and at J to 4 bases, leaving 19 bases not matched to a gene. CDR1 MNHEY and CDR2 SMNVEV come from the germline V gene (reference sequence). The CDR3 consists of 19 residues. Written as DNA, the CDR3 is TGTGCCAGCACCCCCGCTCGGTGGGCGGGAGTATCCGGGGCCAACGTCCTGACTTTC. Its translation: CASTPARWAGVSGANVLTF.

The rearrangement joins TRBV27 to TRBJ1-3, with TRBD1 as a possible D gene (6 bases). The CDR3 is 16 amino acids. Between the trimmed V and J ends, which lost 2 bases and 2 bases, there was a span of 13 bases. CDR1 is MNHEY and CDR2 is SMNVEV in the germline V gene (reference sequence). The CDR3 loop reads CASSLGGAEAGNTIYF. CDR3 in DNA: TGTGCCAGCAGTTTAGGGGGGGCAGAGGCTGGAAACACCATATATTTT.

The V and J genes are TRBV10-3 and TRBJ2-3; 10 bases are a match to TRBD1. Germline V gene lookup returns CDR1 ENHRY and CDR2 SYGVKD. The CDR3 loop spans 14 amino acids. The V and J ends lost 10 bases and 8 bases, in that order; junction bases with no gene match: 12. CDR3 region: CANIIGQGEPTQYF. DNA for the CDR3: TGTGCCAACATAATAGGACAGGGGGAGCCTACGCAGTATTTT.

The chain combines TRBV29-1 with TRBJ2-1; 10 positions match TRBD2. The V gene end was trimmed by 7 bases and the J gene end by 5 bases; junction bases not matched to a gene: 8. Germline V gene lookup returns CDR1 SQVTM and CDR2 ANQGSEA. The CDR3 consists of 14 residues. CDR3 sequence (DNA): TGCAGCGCATCGGGACTAGCGTCGAACAATGAGCAGTTCTTC. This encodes CSASGLASNNEQFF.

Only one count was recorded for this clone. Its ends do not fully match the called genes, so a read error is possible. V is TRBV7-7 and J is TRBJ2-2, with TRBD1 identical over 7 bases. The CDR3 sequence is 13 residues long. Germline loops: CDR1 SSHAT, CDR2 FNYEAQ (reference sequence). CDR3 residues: CASSLQGTGELFF. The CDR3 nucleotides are TGTGCTAGCAGCCTACAGGGGACCGGGGAGCTGTTTTTT.

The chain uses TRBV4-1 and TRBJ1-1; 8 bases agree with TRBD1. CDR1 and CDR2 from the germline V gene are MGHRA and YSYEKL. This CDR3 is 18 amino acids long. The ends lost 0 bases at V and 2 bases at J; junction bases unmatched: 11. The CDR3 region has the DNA TGCGCCAGCAGCCAAGACCTTCAGGGGGCTGGGATCAACACTGAAGCTTTCTTT. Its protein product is CASSQDLQGAGINTEAFF.

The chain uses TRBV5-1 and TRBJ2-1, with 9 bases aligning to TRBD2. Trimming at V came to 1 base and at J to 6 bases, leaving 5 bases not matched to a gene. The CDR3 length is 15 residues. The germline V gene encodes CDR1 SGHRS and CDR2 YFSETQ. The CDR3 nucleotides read TGCGCCAGCAGCTTGTTAGCGGGAGCGAGCAATGAGCAGTTCTTC. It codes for CASSLLAGASNEQFF.

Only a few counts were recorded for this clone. The CDR3 bases are TGTGCCAGCACCTTTGCGTCCACAGATACGCAGTATTTT. Its translation: CASTFASTDTQYF. V and J are TRBV25-1 and TRBJ2-3; D uncertain. The germline V gene encodes CDR1 MGHDK and CDR2 SYGVNS. The CDR3 covers 13 residues. V gave up 7 bases and J gave up 2 bases, with 10 bases separating them.

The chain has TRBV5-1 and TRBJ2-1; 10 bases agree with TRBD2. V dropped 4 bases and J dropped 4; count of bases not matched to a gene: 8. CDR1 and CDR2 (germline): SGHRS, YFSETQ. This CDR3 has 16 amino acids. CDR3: CASSLYLAGDYNEQFF. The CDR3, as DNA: TGCGCCAGCAGCCTGTATCTAGCGGGAGATTACAATGAGCAGTTCTTC. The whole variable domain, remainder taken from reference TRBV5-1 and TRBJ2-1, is KAGVTQTPRYLIKTRGQQVTLSCSPISGHRSVSWYQQTPGQGLQFLFEYFSETQRNKGNFPGRFSGRQFSNSRSEMNVSTLELGDSALYLCASSLYLAGDYNEQFFGPGTRLTVL.